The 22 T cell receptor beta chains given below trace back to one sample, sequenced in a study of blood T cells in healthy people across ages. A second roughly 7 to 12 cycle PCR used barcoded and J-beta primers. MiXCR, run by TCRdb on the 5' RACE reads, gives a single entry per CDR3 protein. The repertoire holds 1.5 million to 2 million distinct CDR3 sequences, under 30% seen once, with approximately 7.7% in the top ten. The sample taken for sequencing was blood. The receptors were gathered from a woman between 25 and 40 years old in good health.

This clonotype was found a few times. CDR3 in amino acids: CAASGGRVGNEQFF. The CDR3, as DNA: TGTGCAGCCAGCGGGGGCAGGGTGGGAAATGAGCAGTTCTTC. The chain has TRBV2 and TRBJ2-1; 8 nucleotides line up with TRBD2. This CDR3 is built from 14 residues. Germline values: CDR1 SNHLY, CDR2 FYNNEI.

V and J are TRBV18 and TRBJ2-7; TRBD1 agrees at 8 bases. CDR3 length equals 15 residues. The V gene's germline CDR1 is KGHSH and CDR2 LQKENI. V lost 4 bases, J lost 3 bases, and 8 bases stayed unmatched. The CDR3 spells CASSRGQGAHYEQYF. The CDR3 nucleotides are TGTGCCAGCTCACGCGGACAGGGAGCCCACTACGAGCAGTACTTC.

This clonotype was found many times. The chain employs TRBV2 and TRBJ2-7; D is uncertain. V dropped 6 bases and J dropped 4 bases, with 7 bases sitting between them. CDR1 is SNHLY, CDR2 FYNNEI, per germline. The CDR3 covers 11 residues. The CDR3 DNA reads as TGTGCCAGCAGCGACGGGTACGAGCAGTACTTC. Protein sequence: CASSDGYEQYF. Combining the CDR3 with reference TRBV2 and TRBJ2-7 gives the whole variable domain EPEVTQTPSHQVTQMGQEVILRCVPISNHLYFYWYRQILGQKVEFLVSFYNNEISEKSEIFDDQFSVERPDGSNFTLKIRSTKLEDSAMYFCASSDGYEQYFGPGTRLTVT.

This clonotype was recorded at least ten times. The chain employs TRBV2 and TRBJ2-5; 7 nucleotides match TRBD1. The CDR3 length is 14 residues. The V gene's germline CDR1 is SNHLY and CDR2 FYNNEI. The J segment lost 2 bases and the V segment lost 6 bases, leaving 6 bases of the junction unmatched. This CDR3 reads CASSQGELQETQYF. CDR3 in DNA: TGTGCCAGCAGCCAGGGGGAGCTACAAGAGACCCAGTACTTC.

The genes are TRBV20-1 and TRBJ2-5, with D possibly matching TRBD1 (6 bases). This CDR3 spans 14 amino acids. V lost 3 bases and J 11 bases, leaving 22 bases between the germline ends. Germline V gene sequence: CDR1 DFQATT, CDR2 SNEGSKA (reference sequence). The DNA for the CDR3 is TGCAGTGCTAGTCAAAATAGTCAGGGGATCGGGCAGTACTTC. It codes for CSASQNSQGIGQYF.

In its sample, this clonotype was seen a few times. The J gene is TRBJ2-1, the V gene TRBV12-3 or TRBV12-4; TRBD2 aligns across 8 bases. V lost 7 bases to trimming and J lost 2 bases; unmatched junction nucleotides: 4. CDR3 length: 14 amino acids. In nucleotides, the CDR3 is TGTGCCAGCATGAAGACTAGCGCCTACAATGAGCAGTTCTTC. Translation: CASMKTSAYNEQFF.

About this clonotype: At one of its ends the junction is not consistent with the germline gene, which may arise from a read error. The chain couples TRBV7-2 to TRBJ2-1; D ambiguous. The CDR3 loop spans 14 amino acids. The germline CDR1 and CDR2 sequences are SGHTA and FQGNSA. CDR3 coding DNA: TGTGCCAGCAGCTTAGGGGGATCCTACAATAAGCAGTTCTTC. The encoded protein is CASSLGGSYNKQFF.

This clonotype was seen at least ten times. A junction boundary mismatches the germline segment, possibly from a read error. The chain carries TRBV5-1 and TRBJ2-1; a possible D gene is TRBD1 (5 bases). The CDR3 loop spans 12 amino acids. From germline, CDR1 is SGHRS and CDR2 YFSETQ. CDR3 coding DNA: TGTGCCAGCAGCTTAGGGGACAATGAGCAGTTCTTC. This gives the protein CASSLGDNEQFF.

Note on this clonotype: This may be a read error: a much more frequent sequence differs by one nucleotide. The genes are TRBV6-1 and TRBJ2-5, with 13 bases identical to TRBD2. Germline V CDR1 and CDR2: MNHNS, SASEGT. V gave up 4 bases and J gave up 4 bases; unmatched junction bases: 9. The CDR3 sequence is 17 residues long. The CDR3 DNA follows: TGTGCCAGCAGTGCCAAGGGACTAGCGGGGAAACGAGAGACCCAGTACTTC. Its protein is CASSAKGLAGKRETQYF.

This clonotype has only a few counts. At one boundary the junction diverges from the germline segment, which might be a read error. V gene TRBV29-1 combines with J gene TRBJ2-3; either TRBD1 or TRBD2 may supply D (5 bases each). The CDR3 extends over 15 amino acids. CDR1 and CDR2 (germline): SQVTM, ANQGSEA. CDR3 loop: CSVEERGPKTDAQYF. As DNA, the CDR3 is TGCAGCGTTGAAGAGAGGGGCCCTAAAACAGATGCGCAGTATTTT.

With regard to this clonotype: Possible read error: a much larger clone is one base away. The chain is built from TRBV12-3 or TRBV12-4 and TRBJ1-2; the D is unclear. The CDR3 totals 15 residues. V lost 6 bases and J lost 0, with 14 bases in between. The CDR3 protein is CASRPQSEANYGYTF. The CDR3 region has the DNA TGTGCCAGCAGACCACAGTCTGAAGCTAACTATGGCTACACCTTC.

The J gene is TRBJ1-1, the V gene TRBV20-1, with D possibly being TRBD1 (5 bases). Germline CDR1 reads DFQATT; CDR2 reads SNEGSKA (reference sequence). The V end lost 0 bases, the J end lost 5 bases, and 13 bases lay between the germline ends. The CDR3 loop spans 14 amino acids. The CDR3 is CSARDQRGRTEAFF. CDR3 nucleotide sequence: TGCAGTGCTAGAGATCAGAGGGGCCGGACTGAAGCTTTCTTT.

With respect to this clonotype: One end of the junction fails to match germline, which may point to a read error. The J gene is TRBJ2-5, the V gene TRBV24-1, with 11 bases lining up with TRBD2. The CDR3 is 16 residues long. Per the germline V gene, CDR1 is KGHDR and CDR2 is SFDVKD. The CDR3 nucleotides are TGTGCCACCGGTGATCGTAGCGGGGGGGCCGGAGAGACCCAGTACTTC. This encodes CATGDRSGGAGETQYF.

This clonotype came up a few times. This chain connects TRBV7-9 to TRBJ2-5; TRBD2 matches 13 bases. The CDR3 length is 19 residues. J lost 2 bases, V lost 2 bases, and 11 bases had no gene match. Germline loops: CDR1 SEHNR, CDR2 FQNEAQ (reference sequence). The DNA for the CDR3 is TGTGCCAGCAGCTTATTGCGACCGGGGACTAGCGGGGAACAAGAGACCCAGTACTTC. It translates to CASSLLRPGTSGEQETQYF.

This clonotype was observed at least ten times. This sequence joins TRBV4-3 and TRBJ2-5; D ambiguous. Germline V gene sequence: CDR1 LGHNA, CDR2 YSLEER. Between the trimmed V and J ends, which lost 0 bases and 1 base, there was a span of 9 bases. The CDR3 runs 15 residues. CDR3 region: CASSQELFSQETQYF. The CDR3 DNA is TGCGCCAGCAGCCAAGAGTTATTCAGCCAAGAGACCCAGTACTTC.

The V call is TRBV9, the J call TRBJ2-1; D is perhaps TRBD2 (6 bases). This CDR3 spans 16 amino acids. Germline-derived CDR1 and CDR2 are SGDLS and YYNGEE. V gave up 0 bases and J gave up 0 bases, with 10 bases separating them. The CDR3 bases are TGTGCCAGCAGCGTAGGGGAGGTGAGCTCCTACAATGAGCAGTTCTTC. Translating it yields CASSVGEVSSYNEQFF.

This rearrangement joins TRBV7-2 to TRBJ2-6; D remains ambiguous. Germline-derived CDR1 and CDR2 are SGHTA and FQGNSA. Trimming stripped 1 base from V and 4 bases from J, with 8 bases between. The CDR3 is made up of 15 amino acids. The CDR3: CASSLGPPGANVLTF. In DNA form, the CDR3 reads TGTGCCAGCAGCTTAGGCCCCCCGGGGGCCAACGTCCTGACTTTC.

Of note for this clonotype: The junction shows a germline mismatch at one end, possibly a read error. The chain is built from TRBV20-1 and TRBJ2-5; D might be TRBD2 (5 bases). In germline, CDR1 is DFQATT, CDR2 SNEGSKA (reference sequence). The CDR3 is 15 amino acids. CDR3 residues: CSVLDPGRTRETRYF. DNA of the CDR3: TGCAGTGTTCTAGATCCGGGGAGAACTAGGGAGACCCGGTACTTC.

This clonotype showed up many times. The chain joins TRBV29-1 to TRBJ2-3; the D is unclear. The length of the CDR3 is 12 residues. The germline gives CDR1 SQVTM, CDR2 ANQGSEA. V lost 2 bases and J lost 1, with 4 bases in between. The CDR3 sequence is CSVEWRTDTQYF. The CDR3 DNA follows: TGCAGCGTTGAATGGCGCACAGATACGCAGTATTTT.

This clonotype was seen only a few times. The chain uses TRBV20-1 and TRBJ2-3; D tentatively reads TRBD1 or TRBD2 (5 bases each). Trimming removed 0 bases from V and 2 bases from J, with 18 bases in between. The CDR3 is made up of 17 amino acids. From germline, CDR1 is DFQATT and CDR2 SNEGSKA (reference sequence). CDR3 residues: CSARDPGSGLHTDTQYF. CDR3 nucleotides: TGCAGTGCTAGAGATCCGGGGTCGGGGCTGCACACAGATACGCAGTATTTT.

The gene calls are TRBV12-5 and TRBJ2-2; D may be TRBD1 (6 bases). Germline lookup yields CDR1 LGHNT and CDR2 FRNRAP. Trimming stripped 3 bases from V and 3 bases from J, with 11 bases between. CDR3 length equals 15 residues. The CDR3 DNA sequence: TGTGCTAGTGGTTTAGGGGGATTCGACACCGGGGAGCTGTTTTTT. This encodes CASGLGGFDTGELFF.

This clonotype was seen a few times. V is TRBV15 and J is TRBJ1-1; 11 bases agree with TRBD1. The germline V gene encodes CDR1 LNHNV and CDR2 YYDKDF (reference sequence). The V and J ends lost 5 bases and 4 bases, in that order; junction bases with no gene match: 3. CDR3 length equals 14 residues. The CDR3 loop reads CATSRDRGSTEAFF. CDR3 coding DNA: TGTGCCACCAGCCGGGACAGGGGGAGCACTGAAGCTTTCTTT.